Shown below are 21 T cell receptor beta chains from a single sample sequenced in a study of early T cells in non-severe SARS-CoV-2 infection. TCRdb independently ran MiXCR on the 5' RACE reads; one entry per CDR3 protein. The profile shows around 57,000 distinct CDR3 sequences, around 5.7% of them singletons. Source: whole blood, taken at baseline. The receptors were gathered from an adult who was a healthcare worker with PCR-confirmed SARS-CoV-2 infection or an uninfected control (not recorded which).

Concerning this clonotype itself: One end of the junction does not line up with germline, which may come from a read error. V and J are TRBV2 and TRBJ1-1; D gene ambiguous. The CDR3 length is 15 residues. The germline V gene encodes CDR1 SNHLY and CDR2 FYNNEI. CDR3 DNA sequence: TGTGTCAGCAGTGAAATTGGGCTGAAGAACACTGAAGCTTTCTTT. It translates to CVSSEIGLKNTEAFF.

This clonotype was observed a few times. V usage is TRBV28 and J usage is TRBJ2-1, with 14 bases lining up with TRBD2. The CDR3 loop spans 14 amino acids. CDR1 is MDHEN, CDR2 SYDVKM, per germline. V dropped 7 bases and J dropped 12; count of bases not matched to a gene: 8. Here the CDR3 reads CASTLGLAGEGQFF. CDR3 bases: TGTGCCAGCACCTTGGGACTAGCGGGAGAAGGGCAGTTCTTC. Variable domain in full (rest from reference TRBV28 and TRBJ2-1): DVKVTQSSRYLVKRTGEKVFLECVQDMDHENMFWYRQDPGLGLRLIYFSYDVKMKEKGDIPEGYSVSREKKERFSLILESASTNQTSMYLCASTLGLAGEGQFFGPGTRLTVL.

In its sample, this clonotype was seen many times. This rearrangement joins TRBV11-2 to TRBJ2-4, with 9 bases that match TRBD1. Trimming took 2 bases from V and 0 from J; bases not matched to a gene: 2. Per the germline V gene, CDR1 is SGHAT and CDR2 is FQNNGV. The CDR3 is 16 residues long. CDR3: CASSLMGQGAKNIQYF. The CDR3 DNA reads as TGTGCCAGCAGCTTAATGGGACAGGGAGCCAAAAACATTCAGTACTTC.

This clonotype was recorded at least ten times. V usage is TRBV11-2 and J usage is TRBJ2-3; 7 bases agree with TRBD2. J lost 9 bases, V lost 2 bases, and 11 bases had no gene match. Germline V gene data show CDR1 as SGHAT and CDR2 as FQNNGV. The CDR3 is 15 amino acids. CDR3 sequence (DNA): TGTGCCAGCAGCTTAACGGGACTACCGACCCACACGCAGTATTTT. Translating gives CASSLTGLPTHTQYF.

This clonotype has at least ten counts. The chain has TRBV4-2 and TRBJ2-3; 7 bases are shared with TRBD2. CDR1 is LGHNA, CDR2 YNFKEQ, per germline. J was trimmed by 3 bases and V by 1 base; bases with no gene match: 7. The CDR3 is 16 amino acids. The CDR3 region is CASSQAGNGGTDTQYF. Here the CDR3 DNA reads TGTGCCAGCAGCCAAGCGGGGAACGGGGGGACAGATACGCAGTATTTT.

This clonotype came up many times. The chain combines TRBV20-1 with TRBJ1-5; no reliable D call. CDR1 DFQATT and CDR2 SNEGSKA come from the germline V gene (reference sequence). V shed 1 base and J shed 6 bases, with 19 bases lying between them. The CDR3 sequence is 16 residues long. CDR3 in amino acids: CSARALEGYRSQPQHF. Here the CDR3 DNA reads TGCAGTGCTAGAGCGTTGGAAGGTTATCGGAGTCAGCCCCAGCATTTT.

In its sample, this clonotype was seen a few times. The chain carries TRBV5-1 and TRBJ2-2; a weak D match, TRBD1 (6 bases). This CDR3 is built from 14 residues. The V and J ends lost 5 bases and 5 bases respectively, with 13 bases between them. CDR1 SGHRS and CDR2 YFSETQ come from the germline V gene. As DNA, the CDR3 is TGCGCCAGCAGTTTGCAGGGGCTAACCGGGGAGCTGTTTTTT. Amino acids: CASSLQGLTGELFF.

This clonotype was counted at least ten times. This chain connects TRBV12-3 or TRBV12-4 to TRBJ1-1; possible D gene TRBD1, 6 bases. V was shortened by 1 base and J by 6 bases, with 9 bases between the two germline ends. CDR3 length: 13 residues. The CDR3 loop reads CASSLGGRAEAFF. The CDR3 region has the DNA TGTGCCAGCAGTTTAGGGGGGCGAGCTGAAGCTTTCTTT.

As regards this clonotype: This may arise from a read error, as a much more abundant clone is one base away. The chain couples TRBV18 to TRBJ2-6; TRBD1 agrees at 7 bases. CDR3 length equals 16 residues. In germline, CDR1 is KGHSH, CDR2 LQKENI. The CDR3 loop reads CASSPTGSSRANVLTF. The CDR3 nucleotides read TGTGCCAGCTCACCGACAGGGAGCTCTAGGGCCAACGTCCTGACTTTC.

This clonotype was detected only a few times. The CDR3 bases are TGTGCCAGCAGCCAAGAAGGTTTTTTGGGATATGGCTACACCTTC. The encoded protein is CASSQEGFLGYGYTF. The rearrangement uses TRBV3-1 and TRBJ1-2; no firm D call. This CDR3 is 15 amino acids long. With 0 bases removed from V and 5 bases from J, the gap between germline ends came to 13 bases. Germline-derived CDR1 and CDR2 are LGHDT and YNNKEL (reference sequence).

Ten or more counts support this clonotype. The DNA of the CDR3 is TGTGCCAGCAGCTCGTCTAGACTCGGTGAGCAGTTCTTC. The encoded protein is CASSSSRLGEQFF. The gene calls are TRBV11-2 and TRBJ2-1; D is ambiguous. Germline CDR1 SGHAT, CDR2 FQNNGV. The CDR3 runs to 13 residues. Trimming stripped 4 bases from V and 9 bases from J, with 13 bases between.

In this sample, this clonotype turned up many times. The chain carries TRBV15 and TRBJ2-1; TRBD2 agrees at 8 bases. The V gene's germline CDR1 is LNHNV and CDR2 YYDKDF (reference sequence). This CDR3 contains 18 residues. V trimming: 0 bases; J trimming: 5 bases; junction bases outside the gene matches: 12. The CDR3 coding sequence is TGTGCCACCAGCAGAGATCGAGGGACTAGTTCCCTACACAATGAGCAGTTCTTC. It is translated as CATSRDRGTSSLHNEQFF.

This clonotype was detected ten times or more. V usage is TRBV12-3 or TRBV12-4 and J usage is TRBJ2-7, with TRBD1 identical over 8 bases. There are 13 residues in the CDR3. The junction had 8 bases not matched to a gene; V was cut back by 8 bases and J by 5 bases. The CDR3, as DNA: TGTGCCAGCGGACGGACAGGGACGGACGAGCAGTACTTC. It translates to CASGRTGTDEQYF.

This clonotype was counted many times. The V and J genes are TRBV2 and TRBJ1-2, with D tentatively TRBD1 (6 bases). V was trimmed by 1 base and J by 4 bases, leaving 16 bases between them. Germline CDR1 and CDR2: SNHLY and FYNNEI. The CDR3 contains 16 residues. In DNA, the CDR3 is TGTGCCAGCAGTGAAGAAGCAGGGGCAGGAAGCTATGGCTACACCTTC. This translates into CASSEEAGAGSYGYTF.

The chain couples TRBV20-1 to TRBJ2-7; D might be TRBD2 (6 bases). This CDR3 is built from 13 residues. The V end lost 6 bases, the J end lost 3 bases, and 15 bases lay between the germline ends. Germline CDR1 is DFQATT and CDR2 is SNEGSKA (reference sequence). The DNA for the CDR3 is TGCAGTGCCCCTCGAGAGGAGGGCTACGAGCAGTACTTC. Translating it yields CSAPREEGYEQYF.

This clonotype was detected many times. The chain employs TRBV15 and TRBJ2-5; a weak D match, TRBD2 (5 bases). From germline, CDR1 is LNHNV and CDR2 YYDKDF (reference sequence). V lost 0 bases and J lost 7, with 15 bases in between. The CDR3 has 15 amino acids. This chain's CDR3 is CATSRETADGGTQYF. CDR3 bases: TGTGCCACCAGCAGAGAGACGGCAGATGGAGGGACCCAGTACTTC.

This clonotype was seen only a few times. The chain links TRBV6-2 or TRBV6-3 to TRBJ2-1; tentatively, D is TRBD1 or TRBD2 (7 bases each). Germline CDR1 and CDR2: MNHEY and SVGEGT. With 10 bases removed from V and 5 bases from J, the gap between germline ends came to 24 bases. There are 16 residues in the CDR3. CDR3 in amino acids: CATLGGTATGHNEQFF. CDR3 DNA: TGTGCCACCTTGGGGGGGACAGCCACAGGACACAATGAGCAGTTCTTC.

This clonotype was counted ten times or more. The chain employs TRBV6-5 and TRBJ2-7; 8 bases line up with TRBD2. This CDR3 has 13 residues. Trimming took 5 bases from V and 3 from J; bases not matched to a gene: 3. Germline V gene lookup returns CDR1 MNHEY and CDR2 SVGAGI. Written as DNA, the CDR3 is TGTGCCAGCAGTCCAGCGGGAGTCTACGAGCAGTACTTC. As protein: CASSPAGVYEQYF.

This clonotype appeared many times. V is TRBV12-3 or TRBV12-4 and J is TRBJ2-6; perhaps TRBD1 as D (7 bases). The germline V and J ends were trimmed by 6 bases and 0 bases, with 21 bases remaining between them. The CDR3 loop spans 19 amino acids. Written as DNA, the CDR3 is TGTGCCAGCAGCCCGGGGAGGAGGGGGCTGAGCTCTGGGGCCAACGTCCTGACTTTC. Translated: CASSPGRRGLSSGANVLTF.

This clonotype came up many times. The V call is TRBV20-1, the J call TRBJ2-7; 10 nucleotides line up with TRBD2. Unmatched junction bases numbered 4, after V lost 2 bases and J lost 6 bases. Per germline, CDR1 DFQATT and CDR2 SNEGSKA (reference sequence). The CDR3 extends over 13 amino acids. The DNA of the CDR3 is TGCAGTGCTAGACTAGCGGGAGTCGGCGAGCAGTACTTC. This gives the protein CSARLAGVGEQYF.

This clonotype was counted at least ten times. The V call is TRBV7-9, the J call TRBJ1-2; D is unclear. The ends were cut back, 0 bases at V and 4 bases at J, with 9 bases in the middle. The CDR3 consists of 14 residues. Per the germline V gene, CDR1 is SEHNR and CDR2 is FQNEAQ (reference sequence). The CDR3 region has the DNA TGTGCCAGCAGCTTAGCATCAGCGAGCTATGGCTACACCTTC. It is translated as CASSLASASYGYTF.